The text below deals with one T cell receptor (beta chain). Its target is not known. V lost 1 base, J lost 2 bases, and 10 bases lay in between. The germline V gene has CDR1 SGHKS and CDR2 YYEKEE (reference sequence). The CDR3 is 14 amino acids. The assay was immunoSEQ multiplex PCR, and TCRdb's table has in-frame clones only and misses some. The data show roughly 40,000 clones, with approximately 91% seen just once and approximately 2.9% held by the top ten. The source of the sample is a study of a mutant IDH1 vaccine in newly diagnosed glioma. Time point indicated: week 5, during vaccination. Vaccine doses each comprised 300 ug of mutant IDH1 20-mer peptide, with topical imiquimod.

The chain couples TRBV5-5 to TRBJ2-7; D is undetermined. The clonotype was recovered from a man aged 45-65 years with glioma. The sample consisted of PBMCs, taken from a glioma patient whose treatment included an IDH1 peptide vaccine. CDR3 coding DNA: TGTGCCAGCAGCTTGCACGCGGAGACCTACGAGCAGTACTTC. Protein product: CASSLHAETYEQYF.